The present TCR beta chain was sequenced within a study of blood T cell repertoires in COVID-19 (dated by TCRdb to the early 2020s). Looking at the study overall: The collaborator samples originated in the United States, Italy and Spain and spanned the acute and convalescent phases of COVID-19. The material from the prospective study consisted of cDNA or gDNA derived from T cells, B-cell-depleted T cells, or PBMCs. The dataset comprised deeply sampled blood TCRbeta repertoires from subjects exposed to, actively infected with, or recovered from COVID-19. A freely available public database, intended as a resource for researchers studying the immune response to SARS-CoV-2, is where the repertoires were released. Samples were obtained from the ongoing ImmuneRACE study (first 160 participants) and from 1,254 subjects provided by 6 global collaborators. The sample metadata nearly always contained a de-identified subject ID, COVID-19 status, age in years and sex. Where available, HLA class I and class II types were obtained from metadata supplied by the sample provider rather than from assay-based typing. Findings and caveats that apply to the study as a whole: How much clinical and demographic metadata was included differed by source and by participant, and the metadata was provided uncurated.

TCRbeta CDR3 regions were amplified from genomic DNA using the immunoSEQ Assay, a bias-controlled multiplex PCR. Processing in the source paper ran as follows. Nucleated cell counts per sample were estimated from amplification of reference gene primers within the assay. To quantify the absolute abundance of each unique TCRbeta CDR3 rearrangement, sequence reads were collapsed and filtered. For each sample, productive Simpson clonality was calculated by taking the square root of Simpson's diversity index across productive rearrangements. Held by TCRdb, this immuneACCESS table contains in-frame sequences only and omits some clones. Under half of the omission traces to an unresolved V gene where checked; the cause of the rest is unknown. For V, J and clone size, that table is used; D and trimming come from the DNA. Within this sample are 90,000 to 120,000 clones, with about four fifths of them counted one time only. About 3.6% of the sample lies in the top ten.

As regards this clone: No antigen is known for it. Base qualities are not provided; no much larger clone lies one nucleotide away.

The CDR1 and CDR2 encoded by the germline V gene are SGHAT and FQNNGV. Cut back by 5 bases and 7 bases, the V and J ends lie 14 bases apart. The CDR3 sequence holds 13 residues, the cysteine and phenylalanine included. The kept DNA is CDR3 alone, 39 bases in frame from the first base. Collaborating institutions collected whole blood in K2EDTA tubes following their own protocols. For TCRbeta analysis, collaborator samples were shipped as frozen whole blood, as isolated PBMCs, or as DNA extracted from either sample type. This sequence uses TRBV11-2 and TRBJ1-1; TRBD1 could be the D gene, as 6 bases match. This sequence was found in a woman of 80 years or more with active or convalescent COVID-19. The sample was peripheral blood. The CDR3 region: CASSANRVGEAFF. The DNA sequence is given as TGTGCCAGCAGCGCAAACAGGGTCGGTGAAGCTTTCTTT.